The next 19 T cell receptor beta chains were all read from a single sample in a study of CD8+ T cells in alopecia areata. After isolation, RNA underwent reverse transcription to generate cDNA as the sequencing template. Here immunoSEQ multiplex PCR was the method, and the copy in TCRdb shows in-frame clones only, minus some. The table has roughly 140,000 clones, about half seen once; the top ten hold roughly 0.9%. The starting material was CD4+ T cells sorted from blood, obtained at week 0. The receptors stem from a human donor with alopecia areata.

The rearrangement links TRBV29-1 to TRBJ2-1; 14 bases match TRBD2. J lost 9 bases, V lost 5 bases, and 9 bases had no gene match. The CDR3 sequence is 15 residues long. Germline-derived CDR1 and CDR2 are SQVTM and ANQGSEA. The CDR3 DNA follows: TGCAGCGTTTTGAGACTAGCGGGAGGGCCCTCTGAGCAGTTCTTC. This sequence encodes CSVLRLAGGPSEQFF.

J is TRBJ2-1 and V is TRBV28; 10 bases fit TRBD2. The J segment lost 4 bases and the V segment lost 3 bases, leaving 3 bases of the junction unmatched. Germline-derived CDR1 and CDR2 are MDHEN and SYDVKM. The CDR3 totals 15 residues. As DNA, the CDR3 is TGTGCCAGCAGTTTCAGCGGGAGGGGATACAATGAGCAGTTCTTC. This translates into CASSFSGRGYNEQFF.

The chain has TRBV19 and TRBJ1-5; tentatively, D is TRBD1 (6 bases). Germline values: CDR1 LNHDA, CDR2 SQIVND (reference sequence). The V end lost 3 bases, the J end lost 3 bases, and 12 bases lay between the germline ends. The CDR3 is 15 amino acids. The CDR3 loop reads CASSIVRQDNQPQHF. The CDR3 DNA reads TGTGCCAGTAGTATCGTCCGACAGGACAATCAGCCCCAGCATTTT.

This clone turned up a few times. The chain links TRBV29-1 to TRBJ2-7; TRBD1 aligns across 8 bases. Losses at the gene ends were 5 bases for V and 5 bases for J; bases not matched to a gene: 8. The V gene's germline CDR1 is SQVTM and CDR2 ANQGSEA. The CDR3 has 13 amino acids. The DNA for the CDR3 is TGCAGCGTTCGAGGACAGGGTTTCAACGAGCAGTACTTC. This translates into CSVRGQGFNEQYF.

The chain joins TRBV7-2 to TRBJ2-5, with 8 bases that match TRBD1. The CDR3 is 14 residues long. J was trimmed by 4 bases and V by 9 bases; bases with no gene match: 10. Germline V CDR1 and CDR2: SGHTA, FQGNSA. CDR3 in DNA: TGTGCCAGTGGGAGACAGGGGATGGGAGAGACCCAGTACTTC. It specifies CASGRQGMGETQYF.

This clone was recorded a few times. The rearrangement joins TRBV7-9 to TRBJ1-5, with D hard to call. The germline gives CDR1 SEHNR, CDR2 FQNEAQ (reference sequence). The V end lost 8 bases, the J end lost 0 bases, and 17 bases lay between the germline ends. This CDR3 has 16 amino acids. The chain's CDR3 is CASSPAGPYSNQPQHF. The CDR3 nucleotides read TGTGCCAGCTCCCCCGCAGGACCATATAGCAATCAGCCCCAGCATTTT.

The chain is built from TRBV7-2 and TRBJ2-1, with 7 bases lining up with TRBD2. Looked up from germline, CDR1 is SGHTA and CDR2 is FQGNSA. The CDR3 has 14 residues. With V trimmed by 4 bases and J by 7 bases, 7 bases remained unmatched. CDR3 DNA sequence: TGTGCCAGCAGCTCCAATCAGCGGGGTAATGAGCAGTTCTTC. This codes for CASSSNQRGNEQFF.

The genes are TRBV5-1 and TRBJ1-2; D gene uncertain. Germline V gene lookup returns CDR1 SGHRS and CDR2 YFSETQ. V was cut by 0 bases and J by 3 bases, with 12 bases left in between. The CDR3 runs 15 residues. The CDR3 DNA sequence: TGCGCCAGCAGCTTGGACCCTACCTTCGACTATGGCTACACCTTC. This codes for CASSLDPTFDYGYTF.

The V and J genes are TRBV29-1 and TRBJ2-2, with 8 bases matching TRBD2. The CDR3 extends over 14 amino acids. The V gene's germline CDR1 is SQVTM and CDR2 ANQGSEA. V gave up 8 bases and J gave up 3 bases; unmatched junction bases: 8. The CDR3 sequence: CSTSGGTYTGELFF. DNA for the CDR3: TGCAGCACCTCGGGAGGGACGTACACCGGGGAGCTGTTTTTT.

This clone has only a few counts. The rearrangement joins TRBV7-2 to TRBJ2-7, with D tentatively TRBD1 or TRBD2 (5 bases each). The CDR3 spans 12 residues. V was clipped by 4 bases and J by 3 bases, with 7 bases between them. From germline, CDR1 is SGHTA and CDR2 FQGNSA. The CDR3 sequence: CASSWDRYEQYF. The CDR3 DNA reads as TGTGCCAGCAGCTGGGACCGCTACGAGCAGTACTTC.

The CDR3 coding sequence is TGCAGCGTTTTCGATAACCCCAAAAACATTCAGTACTTC. Translation: CSVFDNPKNIQYF. The rearrangement joins TRBV29-1 to TRBJ2-4; no clear D gene. There are 13 residues in the CDR3. Trimming cost V 5 bases and J 2 bases, with 10 bases left between them. Germline loops: CDR1 SQVTM, CDR2 ANQGSEA.

This clone was observed a few times. The V call is TRBV29-1, the J call TRBJ2-1, with 8 bases fitting TRBD2. Germline V CDR1 and CDR2: SQVTM, ANQGSEA. J lost 0 bases, V lost 1 base, and 11 bases had no gene match. The CDR3 totals 18 residues. CDR3 coding DNA: TGCAGCGTTGAAGGGACCTATCTAGCGGGCGGCTCCTACAATGAGCAGTTCTTC. Translation gives CSVEGTYLAGGSYNEQFF.

This clone appeared a few times. The rearrangement uses TRBV28 and TRBJ2-7; D might be TRBD2 (7 bases). The CDR3 has 15 residues. Germline loops: CDR1 MDHEN, CDR2 SYDVKM. The germline V and J ends were trimmed by 7 bases and 0 bases, with 16 bases remaining between them. The CDR3 loop reads CASTSGAGASYEQYF. CDR3 nucleotides: TGTGCCAGCACCTCAGGGGCGGGAGCCTCCTACGAGCAGTACTTC.

The sample holds a few counts of this clone. This chain connects TRBV27 to TRBJ2-2; D is uncertain. The CDR3 length is 15 residues. CDR1 is MNHEY, CDR2 SMNVEV, per germline (reference sequence). The V end lost 7 bases, the J end lost 6 bases, and 18 bases lay between the germline ends. CDR3 in DNA: TGTGCCAGCACCCCCCTCCGGACCTGGGCCGGGGAGCTGTTTTTT. As protein: CASTPLRTWAGELFF.

The J gene is TRBJ2-1, the V gene TRBV2, with D maybe TRBD2 (6 bases). This CDR3 has 12 residues. Trimming removed 6 bases at V and 8 bases at J, with 11 bases between. Germline lookup yields CDR1 SNHLY and CDR2 FYNNEI. The DNA for the CDR3 is TGTGCCAGCAGCGGGAGCGGACATGAGCAGTTCTTC. Translated, it gives CASSGSGHEQFF.

V and J are TRBV4-2 and TRBJ2-4; D could derive from TRBD1 or TRBD2 (5 bases each). The CDR3 extends over 16 amino acids. The V gene lost 1 base and the J gene lost 0 bases, with 10 bases spanning the gap. CDR1 and CDR2 (germline): LGHNA, YNFKEQ. CDR3 protein: CASSQVEGIAKNIQYF. CDR3 bases: TGTGCCAGCAGCCAAGTAGAGGGGATAGCCAAAAACATTCAGTACTTC.

The gene calls are TRBV28 and TRBJ1-5, with 8 bases matching TRBD1. This CDR3 is built from 15 residues. Trimming cost V 5 bases and J 4 bases; bases outside gene matches: 7. The germline V gene has CDR1 MDHEN and CDR2 SYDVKM. DNA for the CDR3: TGTGCCAGCAGTCCCGGGACAGGTTATAATCAGCCCCAGCATTTT. Translated: CASSPGTGYNQPQHF. The variable domain in full, with the rest retrieved from reference TRBV28 and TRBJ1-5, is DVKVTQSSRYLVKRTGEKVFLECVQDMDHENMFWYRQDPGLGLRLIYFSYDVKMKEKGDIPEGYSVSREKKERFSLILESASTNQTSMYLCASSPGTGYNQPQHFGDGTRLSIL.

This chain joins TRBV28 and TRBJ2-7, with D unresolved. CDR1 and CDR2 from the germline V gene are MDHEN and SYDVKM. The CDR3 is 12 amino acids. V lost 10 bases and J 0 bases, leaving 10 bases between the germline ends. The CDR3 is CATYGTSYEQYF. The CDR3 DNA reads TGTGCCACGTACGGAACCTCCTACGAGCAGTACTTC.

The chain has TRBV30 and TRBJ2-7; D possibly corresponds to TRBD1 (6 bases). This CDR3 is built from 14 residues. The V end lost 4 bases, the J end lost 0 bases, and 13 bases lay between the germline ends. Germline CDR1 is GTSNPN and CDR2 is SVGIG (reference sequence). The CDR3 DNA reads TGTGCCTGGAAGAGGACAGCTAGCTCCTACGAGCAGTACTTC. The encoded protein is CAWKRTASSYEQYF.